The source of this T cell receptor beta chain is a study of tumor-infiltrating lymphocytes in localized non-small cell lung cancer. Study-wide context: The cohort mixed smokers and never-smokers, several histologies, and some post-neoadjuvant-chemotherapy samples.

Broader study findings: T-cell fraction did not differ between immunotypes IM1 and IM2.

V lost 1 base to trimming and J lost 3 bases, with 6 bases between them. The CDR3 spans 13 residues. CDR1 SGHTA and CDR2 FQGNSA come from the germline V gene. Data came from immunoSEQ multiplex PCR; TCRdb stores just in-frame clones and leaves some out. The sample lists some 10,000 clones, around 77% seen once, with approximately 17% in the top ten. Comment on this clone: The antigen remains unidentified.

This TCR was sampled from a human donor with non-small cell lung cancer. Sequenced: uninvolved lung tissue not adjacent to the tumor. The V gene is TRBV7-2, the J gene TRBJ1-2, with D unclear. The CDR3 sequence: CASSLGGYYGYTF. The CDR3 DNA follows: TGTGCCAGCAGCTTAGGGGGTTACTATGGCTACACCTTC.